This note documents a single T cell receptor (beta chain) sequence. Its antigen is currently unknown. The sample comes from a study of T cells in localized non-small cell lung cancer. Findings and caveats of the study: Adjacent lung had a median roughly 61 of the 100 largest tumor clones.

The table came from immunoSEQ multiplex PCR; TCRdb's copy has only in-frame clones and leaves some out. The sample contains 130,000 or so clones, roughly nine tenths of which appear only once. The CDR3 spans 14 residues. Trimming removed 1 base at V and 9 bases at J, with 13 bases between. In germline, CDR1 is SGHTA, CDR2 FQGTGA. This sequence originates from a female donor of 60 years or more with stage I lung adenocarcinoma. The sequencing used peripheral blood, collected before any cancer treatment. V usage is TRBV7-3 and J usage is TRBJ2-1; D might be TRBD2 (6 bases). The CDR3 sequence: CASSLKAGGGEQFF. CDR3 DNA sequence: TGTGCCAGCAGCTTAAAAGCGGGTGGGGGTGAGCAGTTCTTC.